The rows below give T cell receptor beta chains drawn from one sample of a study of T cells in Graves' hyperthyroidism and ophthalmopathy. TCRdb redid the calling of the multiplex PCR reads with MiXCR, one entry per CDR3 protein. The sample lists hundreds of thousands of distinct CDR3 sequences; 15% were seen once. The sequenced sample was blood. The receptors were gathered from a woman in her twenties or thirties with Graves' hyperthyroidism. Each CDR3 is given with its conserved first and last residue. D genes are given only for firm matches. Part of the rows lack a size; the others show once, few, many or a class for expanded clones.

d_call	cdr3_length	j_call	v_call	clone_size	cdr3_nt	cdr3_aa
-	15	TRBJ2-1	TRBV5-1	few	TGCGCCAGCAGCTTGGATGGACAGTCCTACAATGAGCAGTTCTTC	CASSLDGQSYNEQFF
-	13	TRBJ1-4	TRBV29-1	few	TGCAGCGTTCAGGGGTTGGTCGGAGAAAAACTGTTTTTT	CSVQGLVGEKLFF
-	16	TRBJ2-3	TRBV5-1	-	TGCGCCAGCAGCTTGGGGGGTAGCGGATTCCCAGATACGCAGTATTTT	CASSLGGSGFPDTQYF
-	14	TRBJ2-1	TRBV6-1	-	TGTGCCAGCAGGCGGTCGAACTCCTACAATGAGCAGTTCTTC	CASRRSNSYNEQFF
-	17	TRBJ2-5	TRBV12-3/TRBV12-4	many	TGTGCCAGCAGTTCGAGCGCCGGCCGGTGGCCCCTAGAGACCCAGTACTTC	CASSSSAGRWPLETQYF
-	13	TRBJ2-1	TRBV12-5	-	TGTGCTAGTGGACTATTCGGGGGCGCCGAGCAGTTCTTC	CASGLFGGAEQFF
-	13	TRBJ2-7	TRBV3-1	-	TGTGCCAGCTCTCTTGACGTCTCCTACGAGCAGTACTTC	CASSLDVSYEQYF
-	13	TRBJ2-7	TRBV19	many	TGTGCCAGTAGTGTGGACGGGCCCTACGAGCAGTACTTC	CASSVDGPYEQYF
-	14	TRBJ2-7	TRBV7-2	-	TGTGCCAGCAGCTTGCCCCCTCTCGGGTTCGAGCAGTACTTC	CASSLPPLGFEQYF
-	17	TRBJ2-2	TRBV20-1	many	TGCAGTGCAACGACCATCGACGAGGCCAAGGGGACCGGGGAGCTGTTTTTT	CSATTIDEAKGTGELFF
-	14	TRBJ1-5	TRBV6-1	-	TGTGCCAGCAGTGAACCCAGGGGAACTCAGCCCCAGCATTTT	CASSEPRGTQPQHF
TRBD2	17	TRBJ2-5	TRBV7-2	many	TGTGCCAGCAGCTTAGGAATAACCGGGACTAGCGGGAATTCCCAGTACTTC	CASSLGITGTSGNSQYF
TRBD2	14	TRBJ2-5	TRBV13	many	TGTGCCAGCAGCGGTCCGGGACTAGAAGAGACCCAGTACTTC	CASSGPGLEETQYF
-	14	TRBJ2-2	TRBV6-5	-	TGTGCCAGCAGTTACTCGGCCATGTGCGGGGAGCTGTTTTTT	CASSYSAMCGELFF
-	16	TRBJ1-5	TRBV7-2	-	TGTGCCAGCAGCTTAGAAGGGCAGGGAGGCAATCAGCCCCAGCATTTT	CASSLEGQGGNQPQHF
-	13	TRBJ1-5	TRBV12-3/TRBV12-4	-	TGTGCCAGCAGCGGACGGGTAAATCAGCCCCAGCATTTT	CASSGRVNQPQHF